This section outlines one T cell receptor beta chain sequence together with its context. The sample originates from a study of radiotherapy plus CTLA-4 blockade in lung cancer. From germline, CDR1 is SGHNT and CDR2 YYREEE (reference sequence). This CDR3 has 13 amino acids. V gave up 1 base and J gave up 5 bases, with 9 bases separating them. Method: immunoSEQ multiplex PCR; TCRdb's copy keeps in-frame clones and lacks some. Among tens of thousands of clones listed, 70% were seen once. V is TRBV5-4 and J is TRBJ1-1; D is uncertain. This TCR came from a human donor with non-small cell lung cancer who had stable disease on radiotherapy plus ipilimumab. The material was peripheral blood, obtained from a patient treated with radiotherapy plus ipilimumab. This CDR3 is CASSLSRVTEAFF. Here the CDR3 DNA reads TGTGCCAGCAGCTTGAGTCGTGTTACTGAAGCTTTCTTT.